Shown below are 21 T cell receptor beta chains from a single sample sequenced in a study of cytomegalovirus exposure and HLA in healthy donors. PCR used 60 Vbeta primers and 13 Jbeta primers. The method was immunoSEQ multiplex PCR; TCRdb's version includes in-frame clones alone and lacks a portion of them. Of about 140,000 clones in the sample, approximately 80% were seen once. The sample consisted of PBMCs. These receptors all stem from a man aged 40-49 years in good health and CMV-seronegative.

This clone was counted between two and nine times. This chain uses TRBV9 with TRBJ2-2; D unresolved. V lost 7 bases and J lost 1, with 8 bases in between. Germline V gene sequence: CDR1 SGDLS, CDR2 YYNGEE. This CDR3 contains 13 residues. In nucleotides, the CDR3 is TGTGCCAGCCAAAGACAGAACACCGGGGAGCTGTTTTTT. Translation gives CASQRQNTGELFF.

V and J are TRBV30 and TRBJ2-5, with TRBD2 identical over 8 bases. The CDR3 is made up of 18 amino acids. Germline values: CDR1 GTSNPN, CDR2 SVGIG (reference sequence). Trimming at V came to 0 bases and at J to 1 base, leaving 13 bases not matched to a gene. The CDR3 loop reads CAWSVPGGGLLGQETQYF. In nucleotides, the CDR3 is TGTGCCTGGAGTGTACCCGGGGGGGGGTTGTTGGGCCAAGAGACCCAGTACTTC.

The chain employs TRBV4-1 and TRBJ2-3; D gene uncertain. Germline V gene sequence: CDR1 MGHRA, CDR2 YSYEKL. The CDR3 loop spans 13 amino acids. The V gene lost 0 bases and the J gene lost 2 bases, with 3 bases spanning the gap. The CDR3 is CASSQDLTDTQYF. CDR3 nucleotides: TGCGCCAGCAGCCAAGACCTCACAGATACGCAGTATTTT.

CDR3 sequence: CASSLALGQNSYEQYF. The CDR3 DNA reads TGTGCCAGCAGCTTGGCTTTGGGACAGAACTCCTACGAGCAGTACTTC. The chain couples TRBV5-6 to TRBJ2-7; 7 nucleotides line up with TRBD1. Trimming removed 0 bases from V and 0 bases from J; junction bases left unmatched: 6. Looked up from germline, CDR1 is SGHDT and CDR2 is YYEEEE. CDR3 length: 16 residues. Full variable domain (remainder filled in from reference TRBV5-6 and TRBJ2-7): DAGVTQSPTHLIKTRGQQVTLRCSPKSGHDTVSWYQQALGQGPQFIFQYYEEEERQRGNFPDRFSGHQFPNYSSELNVNALLLGDSALYLCASSLALGQNSYEQYFGPGTRLTVT.

The V and J genes are TRBV4-2 and TRBJ1-1, with D maybe TRBD1 (5 bases). The germline V gene encodes CDR1 LGHNA and CDR2 YNFKEQ. The germline V and J ends were trimmed by 0 bases and 3 bases, with 8 bases remaining between them. CDR3 length: 14 amino acids. CDR3 protein: CASSQDTGYTEAFF. In nucleotides, the CDR3 is TGTGCCAGCAGCCAAGACACAGGCTACACTGAAGCTTTCTTT.

In this sample, this clone turned up a few times. The chain employs TRBV2 and TRBJ2-1, with D maybe TRBD1 (6 bases). Deletions cut 8 bases from V and 6 bases from J, with 20 bases between. The CDR3 loop spans 15 amino acids. The germline CDR1 and CDR2 sequences are SNHLY and FYNNEI. In nucleotides, the CDR3 is TGTGCCAGCGGGTCGGACAGTGACTCCCGCAATGAGCAGTTCTTC. The encoded protein is CASGSDSDSRNEQFF.

This clone was counted only a few times. As DNA, the CDR3 is TGTGCCAGCAGCACAGGACAGGGGGAGGGATATGGCTACACCTTC. Encoded protein: CASSTGQGEGYGYTF. The chain has TRBV5-4 and TRBJ1-2, with 10 bases matching TRBD1. This CDR3 contains 15 residues. The junction had 8 bases not matched to a gene; V was cut back by 4 bases and J by 5 bases. Germline V gene sequence: CDR1 SGHNT, CDR2 YYREEE (reference sequence).

This rearrangement joins TRBV30 to TRBJ1-5; tentatively, D is TRBD1 (5 bases). The CDR3 has 17 amino acids. V lost 1 base and J lost 4, with 20 bases in between. Germline CDR1 and CDR2: GTSNPN and SVGIG (reference sequence). Here the CDR3 reads CAWSEGSGGEFNQPQHF. DNA for the CDR3: TGTGCCTGGAGTGAGGGTTCGGGGGGGGAGTTTAATCAGCCCCAGCATTTT.

This rearrangement joins TRBV14 to TRBJ2-1; 7 nucleotides line up with TRBD2. With V trimmed by 3 bases and J by 7 bases, 6 bases remained unmatched. This CDR3 region has 14 residues. Germline CDR1 reads SGHDN; CDR2 reads FVKESK. CDR3 sequence reads: CASSHSGTKNEQFF. In DNA form, the CDR3 reads TGTGCCAGCAGCCATTCAGGGACTAAGAATGAGCAGTTCTTC.

V is TRBV6-5 and J is TRBJ2-5, with D possibly matching TRBD1 (6 bases). CDR1 is MNHEY, CDR2 SVGAGI, per germline. The CDR3 has 13 residues. V lost 5 bases to trimming and J lost 5 bases, with 12 bases between them. The CDR3 bases are TGTGCCAGCAGTGGCCCAGGGGAGGAGACCCAGTACTTC. Protein sequence: CASSGPGEETQYF.

This chain connects TRBV27 to TRBJ2-3, with 7 nucleotides matching TRBD2. The CDR3 totals 15 residues. CDR1 is MNHEY, CDR2 SMNVEV, per germline (reference sequence). V was clipped by 5 bases and J by 0 bases; unmatched bases: 5. CDR3 sequence (DNA): TGTGCCAGCAGTGGTACTAGCGTTAGCACAGATACGCAGTATTTT. Translation gives CASSGTSVSTDTQYF.

This sequence joins TRBV30 and TRBJ2-3; no clear D gene. V lost 0 bases, J lost 3 bases, and 10 bases lay in between. The CDR3 extends over 14 amino acids. CDR1 and CDR2 from the germline V gene are GTSNPN and SVGIG (reference sequence). The chain's CDR3 is CAWSVPPRTDTQYF. In DNA, the CDR3 is TGTGCCTGGAGTGTTCCGCCCCGGACAGATACGCAGTATTTT.

This rearrangement joins TRBV18 to TRBJ1-1; D perhaps matches TRBD1 (6 bases). From germline, CDR1 is KGHSH and CDR2 LQKENI. The V and J ends lost 8 bases and 1 base respectively, with 14 bases between them. The CDR3 covers 14 residues. The CDR3 nucleotides are TGTGCCAGCACTCAGGGGACGCCGAACACTGAAGCTTTCTTT. Translated: CASTQGTPNTEAFF. The full variable domain, in which reference TRBV18 and TRBJ1-1 provide the parts outside the CDR3, is NAGVMQNPRHLVRRRGQEARLRCSPMKGHSHVYWYRQLPEEGLKFMVYLQKENIIDESGMPKERFSAEFPKEGPSILRIQQVVRGDSAAYFCASTQGTPNTEAFFGQGTRLTVV.

V is TRBV21-1 and J is TRBJ2-5; TRBD1 was called by the table and not checked on the DNA. TRBV21-1 is tagged as a pseudogene. The CDR3 runs to 15 residues. In DNA form, the CDR3 reads TGTGCCAGCAGCAAGGCGGATGGACAGAAAGAGACCCAGTACTTC. This sequence encodes CASSKADGQKETQYF.

J is TRBJ1-1 and V is TRBV5-4; D ambiguous. The ends were cut back, 3 bases at V and 2 bases at J, with 17 bases in the middle. The CDR3 contains 16 residues. CDR1 and CDR2 from the germline V gene are SGHNT and YYREEE (reference sequence). The CDR3 bases are TGTGCCAGCAGCTCGGGGTGGGCAGCTGGAAACACTGAAGCTTTCTTT. Translating it yields CASSSGWAAGNTEAFF. Full variable domain (outside the CDR3, taken from reference TRBV5-4 and TRBJ1-1): ETGVTQSPTHLIKTRGQQVTLRCSSQSGHNTVSWYQQALGQGPQFIFQYYREEENGRGNFPPRFSGLQFPNYSSELNVNALELDDSALYLCASSSGWAAGNTEAFFGQGTRLTVV.

V is TRBV7-8 and J is TRBJ1-2; 7 bases map to TRBD1. This CDR3 is 14 amino acids long. Germline V CDR1 and CDR2: SGHVS, FQNEAQ. J was trimmed by 6 bases and V by 4 bases; bases with no gene match: 8. This CDR3 is CASSYRETGHGYTF. CDR3 bases: TGTGCCAGCAGCTACCGGGAGACAGGGCATGGCTACACCTTC.

The chain employs TRBV6-5 and TRBJ1-4; 9 bases fit TRBD1. This CDR3 region has 15 residues. Germline CDR1 is MNHEY and CDR2 is SVGAGI. Trimming at V came to 2 bases and at J to 8 bases, leaving 6 bases not matched to a gene. CDR3 protein: CASSYRDRDVEKLFF. CDR3 DNA sequence: TGTGCCAGCAGTTACCGGGACAGGGACGTCGAAAAACTGTTTTTT.

V is TRBV7-9 and J is TRBJ2-2; 7 bases line up with TRBD1. The V segment lost 4 bases and the J segment 2 bases; nucleotides outside the gene matches: 7. This CDR3 is built from 16 residues. Per the germline V gene, CDR1 is SEHNR and CDR2 is FQNEAQ (reference sequence). The CDR3 is CASSSTGTVNTGELFF. The CDR3 coding sequence is TGTGCCAGCAGCTCAACCGGGACAGTAAACACCGGGGAGCTGTTTTTT. Full variable domain (outside the CDR3, taken from reference TRBV7-9 and TRBJ2-2): DTGVSQNPRHKITKRGQNVTFRCDPISEHNRLYWYRQTLGQGPEFLTYFQNEAQLEKSRLLSDRFSAERPKGSFSTLEIQRTEQGDSAMYLCASSSTGTVNTGELFFGEGSRLTVL.

In regard to this clone: Mismatch with germline at one junction end may stem from a read error. This chain links TRBV11-2 with TRBJ2-5, with 10 bases matching TRBD2. From germline, CDR1 is SGHAT and CDR2 FQNNGV. The CDR3 covers 14 residues. The CDR3 is CASSLALAGEENDF. In nucleotides, the CDR3 is TGTGCCAGCAGCTTAGCGCTAGCGGGAGAGGAAAATGACTTC.

V is TRBV30 and J is TRBJ1-1; D gene uncertain. Germline CDR1 reads GTSNPN; CDR2 reads SVGIG (reference sequence). This CDR3 spans 15 amino acids. Deletions cut 3 bases from V and 1 base from J, with 15 bases between. This CDR3 reads CAWSPVEGWNTEAFF. DNA of the CDR3: TGTGCCTGGAGCCCAGTGGAGGGTTGGAACACTGAAGCTTTCTTT. Full variable domain (rest looked up from reference TRBV30 and TRBJ1-1): SQTIHQWPATLVQPVGSPLSLECTVEGTSNPNLYWYRQAAGRGLQLLFYSVGIGQISSEVPQNLSASRPQDRQFILSSKKLLLSDSGFYLCAWSPVEGWNTEAFFGQGTRLTVV.

The rearrangement uses TRBV15 and TRBJ2-3; possibly TRBD1 for D (6 bases). The CDR3 length is 16 residues. Germline assignment: CDR1 LNHNV and CDR2 YYDKDF (reference sequence). Between the trimmed V and J ends, which lost 1 base and 0 bases, there was a span of 11 bases. CDR3 bases: TGTGCCACCAGCAGAGGAGGGACAATTAGCACAGATACGCAGTATTTT. Protein: CATSRGGTISTDTQYF.